This T cell receptor beta chain was recorded in a study of blood T cell repertoires in COVID-19. The overall study: Acute-phase and convalescent COVID-19 samples originated in the United States, Italy and Spain. Sample material is recorded as cDNA or gDNA derived from T cells, B-cell-depleted T cells, or PBMCs.

Measured with immunoSEQ multiplex PCR; TCRdb has only the in-frame clones, and not every one. The data hold hundreds of thousands of clones, with around 87% observed a single time. The specimen was peripheral blood. The sequence was collected from a man aged 18-30 years with active or convalescent COVID-19.

The CDR3 bases are TGCGCCAGCAGCACAACAGGGGGCGATTACATTCAGTACTTC. Its translation is CASSTTGGDYIQYF. V gene TRBV5-1 combines with J gene TRBJ2-4; 9 bases align to TRBD1. Germline V gene lookup returns CDR1 SGHRS and CDR2 YFSETQ. The CDR3 sequence is 14 residues long. V lost 4 bases and J lost 8; bases outside the gene matches: 7.